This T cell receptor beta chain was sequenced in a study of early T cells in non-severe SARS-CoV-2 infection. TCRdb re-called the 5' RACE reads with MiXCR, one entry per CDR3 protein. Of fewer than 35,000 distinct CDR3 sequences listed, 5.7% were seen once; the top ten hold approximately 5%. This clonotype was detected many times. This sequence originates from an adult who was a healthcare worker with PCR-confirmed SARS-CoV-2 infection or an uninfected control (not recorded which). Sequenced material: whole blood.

The CDR3 protein is CSAPPPGQTAKNIQYF. The CDR3 coding sequence is TGCAGTGCTCCACCCCCGGGACAGACAGCCAAAAACATTCAGTACTTC. The J gene is TRBJ2-4, the V gene TRBV20-1; 7 bases agree with TRBD1. Germline CDR1 is DFQATT and CDR2 is SNEGSKA (reference sequence). Trimming cost V 5 bases and J 0 bases; bases outside gene matches: 10. CDR3 length: 16 amino acids.